The T cell receptor (beta chain) under discussion was sequenced for a study of blood T cell repertoires in COVID-19. Clones were read by immunoSEQ multiplex PCR, and TCRdb kept only the in-frame ones, dropping some. There are about 42,000 clones in the sample; 75% to 90% occur only once, and 0.4% lies in the top ten. The V and J ends lost 0 bases and 3 bases, in that order; junction bases with no gene match: 1. This CDR3 has 15 residues. Germline V gene data show CDR1 as SEHNR and CDR2 as FQNEAQ (reference sequence). The chain recombines TRBV7-9 with TRBJ2-7, with TRBD1 matching 11 bases. The TCR originated in a human donor in a cohort sampled during active COVID-19. Input material: peripheral blood. CDR3 in DNA: TGTGCCAGCAGCTTAGCGGGGACAGGGGGCTACGAGCAGTACTTC. Translating gives CASSLAGTGGYEQYF.